The rows below give T cell receptor beta chains drawn from one sample of a study of T cells after yellow fever vaccination. Each CDR3 protein is one row after TCRdb ran MiXCR on the 5' RACE reads. The sample has 550,000 or so distinct CDR3 sequences; less than 20% are singletons. The input for sequencing was PBMCs, taken 15 days after the yellow fever booster vaccination. These receptors were taken from a young man who received the YFV17D yellow fever vaccine. Both conserved end residues are part of each CDR3. D genes are given only for firm matches. Only part of the rows carry a size: once, few, many, or a class if the clone is expanded.

V: TRBV15
J: TRBJ1-1
D: NA
size: few
DNA: TGTGCCACCACACTGGGTGGATCGAACACTGAAGCTTTCTTT
CDR3: CATTLGGSNTEAFF

V: TRBV7-2
J: TRBJ2-1
D: TRBD2
size: NA
DNA: TGTGCCAGCAGCTTAGTAGCGGGAGTATTCAATGAGCAGTTCTTC
CDR3: CASSLVAGVFNEQFF

V: TRBV7-8
J: TRBJ2-7
D: NA
size: many
DNA: TGTGCCAGCAGGACGAATGCGAACTACGAGCAGTACTTC
CDR3: CASRTNANYEQYF

V: TRBV27
J: TRBJ2-2
D: NA
size: few
DNA: TGTGCCACCGTCTACGGGGGGGAGCTGTTTTTT
CDR3: CATVYGGELFF

V: TRBV5-1
J: TRBJ2-3
D: NA
size: few
DNA: TGCGCCAGCAGCCTAGCTGCGGAATCCCCGTATTTT
CDR3: CASSLAAESPYF

V: TRBV11-2
J: TRBJ2-1
D: TRBD2
size: NA
DNA: TGTGCCAGCAGCTTAGGAAATGGACTAGCGGGAGTCTTGAATGAGCAGTTCTTC
CDR3: CASSLGNGLAGVLNEQFF

V: TRBV6-9
J: TRBJ1-4
D: TRBD1
size: few
DNA: TGTGCCAGCAGTTTAACCGGGACAGGGGACGTAACTAATGAAAAACTGTTTTTT
CDR3: CASSLTGTGDVTNEKLFF

V: TRBV3-1
J: TRBJ2-5
D: NA
size: NA
DNA: TGTGCCAGCAGCCTCCCGACGGGTAGCCAAGAGACCCAGTACTTC
CDR3: CASSLPTGSQETQYF

V: TRBV28
J: TRBJ2-5
D: NA
size: NA
DNA: TGTGCCAGCAGTTCCCTATCCCAGTACCAAGAGACCCAGTACTTC
CDR3: CASSSLSQYQETQYF

V: TRBV5-3
J: TRBJ2-1
D: NA
size: few
DNA: TGTGCCAGAAGTCCCGAGGACTCCCCCAATGAGCAGTTCTTC
CDR3: CARSPEDSPNEQFF

V: TRBV10-3
J: TRBJ2-1
D: NA
size: NA
DNA: TGTGCCATCAGTACGACAGGCGGAGGGGGGTCCTACAATGAGCAGTTCTTC
CDR3: CAISTTGGGGSYNEQFF

V: TRBV7-6
J: TRBJ2-7
D: TRBD2
size: NA
DNA: TGTGCCAGCAGCTTTATAGCGGGGGAAGGCTACGAGCAGTACTTC
CDR3: CASSFIAGEGYEQYF

V: TRBV28
J: TRBJ1-3
D: NA
size: few
DNA: TGTGCCAGCAGTTTCCCCCACAGAAACACCATATATTTT
CDR3: CASSFPHRNTIYF

V: TRBV5-6
J: TRBJ1-1
D: NA
size: NA
DNA: TGTGCCAGCAGCACCAGGGGTTGGACTGAAGCTTTCTTT
CDR3: CASSTRGWTEAFF

V: TRBV6-2/TRBV6-3
J: TRBJ2-7
D: NA
size: NA
DNA: TGTGCCAGCTGGACGGCCTCCTACGAGCAGTACTTC
CDR3: CASWTASYEQYF

V: TRBV5-1
J: TRBJ2-7
D: NA
size: NA
DNA: TGCGCCAGCAGCCTCCGGGAAGGCTACGAGCAGTACTTC
CDR3: CASSLREGYEQYF

V: TRBV19
J: TRBJ2-1
D: NA
size: few
DNA: TGTGCCAGTAAACGGGATAATCAAGCCTACAATGAGCAGTTCTTC
CDR3: CASKRDNQAYNEQFF

V: TRBV6-2/TRBV6-3
J: TRBJ2-1
D: NA
size: NA
DNA: TGTGCCAGCAGTGAGCGGTCGAGCTCCTACAATGAGCAGTTCTTC
CDR3: CASSERSSSYNEQFF

V: TRBV28
J: TRBJ1-5
D: TRBD1
size: few
DNA: TGTGCCAGCAGTTCCCCAGGCTACAGGGGGCGAGATCAGCCCCAGCATTTT
CDR3: CASSSPGYRGRDQPQHF

V: TRBV20-1
J: TRBJ2-2
D: NA
size: NA
DNA: TGCAGTGCTGGCCGGGACACCTACACCGGGGAGCTGTTTTTT
CDR3: CSAGRDTYTGELFF

V: TRBV15
J: TRBJ2-3
D: TRBD2
size: few
DNA: TGTGCCACCAGCAGAGGGCTAGCGGGAGCTGATACGCAGTATTTT
CDR3: CATSRGLAGADTQYF

V: TRBV29-1
J: TRBJ2-7
D: NA
size: NA
DNA: TGCAGCGTTGGGCTTCAGGGGGGTTCCTACGAGCAGTACTTC
CDR3: CSVGLQGGSYEQYF

V: TRBV10-3
J: TRBJ2-1
D: NA
size: NA
DNA: TGTGCCATCAGTGAGTCGGGGGGAAATGAGCAGTTCTTC
CDR3: CAISESGGNEQFF

V: TRBV29-1
J: TRBJ2-1
D: TRBD2
size: NA
DNA: TGCAGCACGGGACTAGCGGGAGTTGGTGAGCAGTTCTTC
CDR3: CSTGLAGVGEQFF

V: TRBV7-8
J: TRBJ2-1
D: NA
size: few
DNA: TGTGCCAGCAGCACCTACGGCGGCTCCTACAATGAGCAGTTCTTC
CDR3: CASSTYGGSYNEQFF

V: TRBV20-1
J: TRBJ2-3
D: NA
size: few
DNA: TGCAGTGCCCAGAGCCCCCGCGCAGATACGCAGTATTTT
CDR3: CSAQSPRADTQYF

V: TRBV29-1
J: TRBJ2-7
D: TRBD2
size: few
DNA: TGCAGCGTTGATACTAGCGGGAGCTCCTACGAGCAGTACTTC
CDR3: CSVDTSGSSYEQYF

V: TRBV30
J: TRBJ2-7
D: NA
size: NA
DNA: TGTGCCTGGAGTGTACAGGGTAGGGGCTACGAGCAGTACTTC
CDR3: CAWSVQGRGYEQYF

V: TRBV20-1
J: TRBJ2-7
D: NA
size: few
DNA: TGCAGTGCTCTTTCCAGGGAGCTCCACGAGCAGTACTTC
CDR3: CSALSRELHEQYF

V: TRBV6-5
J: TRBJ2-1
D: NA
size: NA
DNA: TGTGCCAGCAGTTACTCAGGCGGAGGGGCGAACAATGAGCAGTTCTTC
CDR3: CASSYSGGGANNEQFF

V: TRBV15
J: TRBJ2-7
D: NA
size: few
DNA: TGTGCCACCAGCATCACAGGGTGGGAGCAGTACTTC
CDR3: CATSITGWEQYF